This TCR beta chain is drawn from a study of response to subunit inactivated influenza vaccine. As regards this clonotype: Its antigen is unidentified.

Study-wide results and caveats: Few additional T cells are recruited per seasonal influenza vaccination, authors suggested.

The CDR3 sequence is 14 residues long. Trimming stripped 2 bases from V and 4 bases from J, with 8 bases between. TCRdb re-derived calls from the RT-PCR reads in MiXCR, one entry per CDR3 protein. This sample yields about 620,000 distinct CDR3 sequences, of which about an eighth are seen a single time; 9.5% to 13% belongs to the top ten. The material was PBMCs from blood, obtained on the day of vaccination. The V and J genes are TRBV12-3 or TRBV12-4 and TRBJ2-2; a possible D gene is TRBD1 (6 bases). The sequence derives from a man in his forties or fifties who received an inactivated influenza vaccine. In nucleotides, the CDR3 is TGTGCCAGCAGTTTAACAGGGTTCACCGGGGAGCTGTTTTTT. Amino acids: CASSLTGFTGELFF.